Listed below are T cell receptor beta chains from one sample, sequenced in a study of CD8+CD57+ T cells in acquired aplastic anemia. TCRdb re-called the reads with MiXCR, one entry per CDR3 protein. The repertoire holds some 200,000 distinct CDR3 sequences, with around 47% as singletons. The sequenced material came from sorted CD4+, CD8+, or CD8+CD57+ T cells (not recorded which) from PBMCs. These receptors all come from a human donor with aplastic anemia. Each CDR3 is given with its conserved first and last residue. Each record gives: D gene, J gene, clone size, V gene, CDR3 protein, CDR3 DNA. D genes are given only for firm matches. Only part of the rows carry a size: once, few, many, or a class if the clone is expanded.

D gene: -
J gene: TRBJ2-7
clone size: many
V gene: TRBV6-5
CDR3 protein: CASSFGRTYEQYF
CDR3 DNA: TGTGCCAGCAGTTTCGGACGGACCTACGAGCAGTACTTC

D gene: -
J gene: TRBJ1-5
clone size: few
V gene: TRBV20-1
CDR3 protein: CSALNDAQPQHF
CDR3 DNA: TGCAGTGCGCTAAACGATGCTCAGCCCCAGCATTTT

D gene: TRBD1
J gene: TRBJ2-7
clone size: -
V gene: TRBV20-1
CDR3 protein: CSASGQVSYEQYF
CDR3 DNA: TGCAGTGCTTCGGGACAGGTTAGCTACGAGCAGTACTTC

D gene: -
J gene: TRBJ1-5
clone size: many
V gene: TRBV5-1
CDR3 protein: CASSLQGNQPQHF
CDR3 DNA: TGCGCCAGCAGCTTGCAGGGAAATCAGCCCCAGCATTTT

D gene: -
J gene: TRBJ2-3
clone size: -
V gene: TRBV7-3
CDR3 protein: CASKWASTDTQYF
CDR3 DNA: TGTGCCAGCAAGTGGGCTAGCACAGATACGCAGTATTTT

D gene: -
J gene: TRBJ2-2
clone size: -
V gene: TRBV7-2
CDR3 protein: CASSATGTGELFF
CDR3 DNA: TGTGCCAGCAGCGCCACAGGCACCGGGGAGCTGTTTTTT

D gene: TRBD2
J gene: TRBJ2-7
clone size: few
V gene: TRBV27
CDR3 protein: CASSFPLGRARSYEQYF
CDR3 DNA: TGTGCCAGCAGTTTCCCCCTTGGGAGGGCGAGGTCCTACGAGCAGTACTTC

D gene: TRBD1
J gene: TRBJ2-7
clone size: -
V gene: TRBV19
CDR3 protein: CASSAGTGRYEQYF
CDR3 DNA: TGTGCCAGTAGCGCCGGGACAGGGCGTTACGAGCAGTACTTC

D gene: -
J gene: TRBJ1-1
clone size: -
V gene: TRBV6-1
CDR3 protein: CASSPQSADTEAFF
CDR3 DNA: TGTGCCAGCAGCCCCCAAAGCGCGGACACTGAAGCTTTCTTC

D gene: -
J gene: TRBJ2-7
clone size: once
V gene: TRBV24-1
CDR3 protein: CATSDQRTHEQYF
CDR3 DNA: TGTGCCACCAGTGACCAGCGGACCCACGAGCAGTACTTC

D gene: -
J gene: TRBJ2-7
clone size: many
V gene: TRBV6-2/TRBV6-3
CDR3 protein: CASKDVYYEQYF
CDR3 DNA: TGTGCCAGTAAGGACGTTTACTACGAGCAGTACTTC

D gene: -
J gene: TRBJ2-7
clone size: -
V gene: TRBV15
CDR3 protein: CATSRDGNYEQYF
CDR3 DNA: TGTGCCACCAGCAGAGACGGGAACTACGAGCAGTACTTC

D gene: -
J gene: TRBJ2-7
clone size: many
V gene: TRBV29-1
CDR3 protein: CSVQAATDVWGPYEQYF
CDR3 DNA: TGCAGCGTACAGGCCGCGACCGATGTTTGGGGCCCATACGAGCAGTACTTC

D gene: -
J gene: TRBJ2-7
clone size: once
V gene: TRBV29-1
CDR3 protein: CSVPTRAGEQYF
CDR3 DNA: TGCAGCGTTCCCACTAGAGCCGGCGAGCAGTACTTC

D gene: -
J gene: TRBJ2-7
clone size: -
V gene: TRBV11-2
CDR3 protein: CASRKGPDTYEQYF
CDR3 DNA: TGTGCCAGCAGGAAGGGTCCTGACACCTACGAGCAGTACTTC

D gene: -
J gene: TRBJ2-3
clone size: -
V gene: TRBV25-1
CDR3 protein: CASSERKSTDTQYF
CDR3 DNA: TGTGCCAGCAGTGAACGGAAAAGCACAGATACGCAGTATTTT

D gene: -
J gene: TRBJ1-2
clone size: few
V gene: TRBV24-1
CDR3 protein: CATSESAYGYTF
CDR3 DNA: TGTGCCACCAGTGAAAGTGCTTATGGCTACACCTTC

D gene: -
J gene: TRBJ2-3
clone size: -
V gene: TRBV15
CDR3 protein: CATSREGSTDTQYF
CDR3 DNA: TGTGCCACCAGCAGAGAGGGCAGCACAGATACGCAGTATTTT

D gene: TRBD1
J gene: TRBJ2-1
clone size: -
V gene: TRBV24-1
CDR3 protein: CATSRQGTAEQFF
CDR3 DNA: TGTGCCACCAGTCGTCAGGGGACAGCTGAGCAGTTCTTC

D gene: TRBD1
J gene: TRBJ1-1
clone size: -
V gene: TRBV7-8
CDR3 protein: CASSTWDSPWDTEAFF
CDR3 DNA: TGTGCCAGCAGCACCTGGGACAGCCCCTGGGATACTGAAGCTTTCTTT

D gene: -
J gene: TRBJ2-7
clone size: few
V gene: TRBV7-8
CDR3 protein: CASSLETPEQYF
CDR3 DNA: TGTGCCAGCAGCTTAGAGACACCAGAGCAGTACTTC

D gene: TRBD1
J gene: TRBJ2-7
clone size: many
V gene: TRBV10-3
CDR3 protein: CATRRQGAEQYF
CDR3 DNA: TGTGCCACCAGACGACAGGGAGCCGAGCAGTACTTC

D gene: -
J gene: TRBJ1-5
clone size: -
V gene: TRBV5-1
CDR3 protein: CASSFSTDQLQHF
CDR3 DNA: TGCGCCAGCAGCTTTTCCACGGACCAGCTCCAGCATTTT

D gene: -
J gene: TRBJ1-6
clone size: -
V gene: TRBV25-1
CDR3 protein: CASSLTGLRSYNSPLHF
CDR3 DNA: TGTGCCAGCAGTTTGACAGGCCTTCGCTCCTATAATTCACCCCTCCACTTT

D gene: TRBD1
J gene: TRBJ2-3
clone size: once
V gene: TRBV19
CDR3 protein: CASSHTPGTGF
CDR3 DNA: TGTGCCAGTAGCCATACTCCCGGGACAGGGTTT

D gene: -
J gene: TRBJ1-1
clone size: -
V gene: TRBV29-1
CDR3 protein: CSVGGTEMNTEAFF
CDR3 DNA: TGCAGCGTTGGAGGCACAGAAATGAACACTGAAGCTTTCTTT

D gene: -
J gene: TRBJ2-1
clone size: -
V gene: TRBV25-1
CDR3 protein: CASSAPSRYNEQFF
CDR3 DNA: TGTGCCAGCAGTGCCCCATCCCGCTACAATGAGCAGTTCTTC

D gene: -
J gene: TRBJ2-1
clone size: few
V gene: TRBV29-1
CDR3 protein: CSVGGLYNEQFF
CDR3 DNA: TGCAGCGTCGGGGGCCTATACAATGAGCAGTTCTTC

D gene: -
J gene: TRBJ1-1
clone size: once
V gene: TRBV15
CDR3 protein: CATSQEKMNTEAFF
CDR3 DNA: TGTGCCACCAGTCAGGAAAAAATGAACACTGAAGCTTTCTTT

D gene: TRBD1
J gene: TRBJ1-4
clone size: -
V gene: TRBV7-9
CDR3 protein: CASSLGQGNEKLFF
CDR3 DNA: TGTGCCAGCAGCTTGGGACAGGGAAATGAAAAACTGTTTTTT

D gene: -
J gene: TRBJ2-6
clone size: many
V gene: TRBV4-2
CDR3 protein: CASSQVYGSSGANVLTF
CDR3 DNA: TGTGCCAGCAGCCAAGTTTATGGCAGCTCTGGGGCCAACGTCCTGACTTTC

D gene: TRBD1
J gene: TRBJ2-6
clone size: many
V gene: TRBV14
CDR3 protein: CASSTGAGANVLTF
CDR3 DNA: TGTGCCAGCAGTACAGGGGCTGGGGCCAACGTCCTGACTTTC

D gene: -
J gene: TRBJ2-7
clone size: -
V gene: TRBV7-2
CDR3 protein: CASSPGQSYEQYF
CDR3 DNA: TGTGCCAGCAGCCCAGGACAGTCCTACGAGCAGTACTTC

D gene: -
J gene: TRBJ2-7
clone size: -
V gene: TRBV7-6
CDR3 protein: CASSLLPDSSYEQYF
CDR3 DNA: TGTGCCAGCAGCTTACTACCAGATAGCTCCTACGAGCAGTACTTC

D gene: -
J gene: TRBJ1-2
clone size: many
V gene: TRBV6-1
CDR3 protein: CASKLSGQGGNYGYTF
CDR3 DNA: TGTGCCAGCAAGCTATCAGGTCAGGGTGGGAACTATGGCTACACCTTC

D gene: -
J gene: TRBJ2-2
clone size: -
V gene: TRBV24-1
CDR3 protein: CATSGHVDTGELFF
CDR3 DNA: TGTGCTACCAGTGGTCACGTCGACACCGGGGAGCTGTTTTTT

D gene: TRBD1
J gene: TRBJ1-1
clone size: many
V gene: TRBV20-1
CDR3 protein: CSAPDRAFRNTEAFF
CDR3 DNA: TGCAGTGCTCCGGACAGGGCGTTCCGTAACACTGAAGCTTTCTTT

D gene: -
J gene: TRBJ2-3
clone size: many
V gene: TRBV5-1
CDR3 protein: CASSLGPTDTQYF
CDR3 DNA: TGCGCCAGCAGCTTGGGACCCACAGATACGCAGTATTTT

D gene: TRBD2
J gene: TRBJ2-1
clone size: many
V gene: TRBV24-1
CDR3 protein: CATSDLGRTSGRIGQFF
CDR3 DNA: TGTGCCACCAGTGATTTGGGCAGGACTAGCGGGAGGATCGGGCAGTTCTTC

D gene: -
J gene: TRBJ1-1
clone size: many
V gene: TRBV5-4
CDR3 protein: CASSLTGRTEQRAEAFF
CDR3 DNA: TGTGCCAGCAGCTTAACCGGCAGGACGGAACAGAGGGCTGAAGCTTTCTTT

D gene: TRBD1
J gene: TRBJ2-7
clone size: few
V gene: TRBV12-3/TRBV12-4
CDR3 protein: CANSRPGQLGSYEQYF
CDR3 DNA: TGTGCCAACAGTCGTCCGGGACAGTTGGGATCCTACGAGCAGTACTTC

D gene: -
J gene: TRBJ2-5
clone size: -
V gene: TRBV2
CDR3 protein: CASARGETQYF
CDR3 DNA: TGTGCCAGCGCTCGGGGCGAGACCCAGTACTTC

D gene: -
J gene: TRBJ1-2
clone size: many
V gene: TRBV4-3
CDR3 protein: CASSQVGRGLRDGYTF
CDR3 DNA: TGCGCCAGCAGCCAAGTTGGAAGGGGGTTGAGGGATGGCTACACCTTC

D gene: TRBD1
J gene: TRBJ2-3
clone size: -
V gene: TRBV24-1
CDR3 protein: CATSGGTGGMNTQYF
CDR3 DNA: TGTGCCACCAGTGGAGGGACAGGGGGCATGAATACGCAGTATTTT

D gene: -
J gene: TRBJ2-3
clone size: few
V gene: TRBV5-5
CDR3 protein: CASSSLVADTQYF
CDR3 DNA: TGTGCCAGCAGCTCTTTAGTGGCGGATACGCAGTATTTT

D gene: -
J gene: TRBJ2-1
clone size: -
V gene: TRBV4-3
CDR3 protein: CASSQETSVLEQFF
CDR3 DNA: TGCGCCAGCAGCCAAGAAACGTCGGTTTTGGAGCAGTTCTTC

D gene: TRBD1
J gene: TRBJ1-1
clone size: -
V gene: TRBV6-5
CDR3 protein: CASSYAGGTEAFF
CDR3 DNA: TGTGCCAGCAGTTACGCAGGGGGCACTGAAGCTTTCTTT

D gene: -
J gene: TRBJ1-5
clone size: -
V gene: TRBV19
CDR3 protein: CASSIERQPQHF
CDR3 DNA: TGTGCCAGTAGTATAGAAAGACAGCCCCAGCATTTT

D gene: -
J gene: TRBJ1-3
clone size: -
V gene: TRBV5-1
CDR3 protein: CASSEEPGAGNTIYF
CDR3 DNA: TGCGCCAGCAGCGAAGAACCCGGGGCTGGAAACACCATATATTTT

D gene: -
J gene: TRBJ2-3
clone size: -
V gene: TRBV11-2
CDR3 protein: CASSFSMGGTYTDTQYF
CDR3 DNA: TGTGCCAGCAGCTTCTCGATGGGGGGCACGTACACAGATACGCAGTATTTT

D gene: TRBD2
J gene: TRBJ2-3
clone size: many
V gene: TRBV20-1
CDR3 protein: CSATARRAGPPDTQYF
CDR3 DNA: TGCAGTGCTACCGCCCGTAGAGCGGGACCCCCAGATACGCAGTATTTT

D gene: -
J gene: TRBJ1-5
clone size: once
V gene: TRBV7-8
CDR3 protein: CASSLLGRYQPQHF
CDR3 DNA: TGTGCCAGCAGCTTACTGGGCAGATATCAGCCCCAGCATTTT

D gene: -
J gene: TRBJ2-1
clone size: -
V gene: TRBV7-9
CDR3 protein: CASSRGIDEQFF
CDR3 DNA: TGTGCCAGCAGCAGAGGAATCGATGAGCAGTTCTTC

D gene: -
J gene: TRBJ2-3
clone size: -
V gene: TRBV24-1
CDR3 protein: CATSDFEENTQYF
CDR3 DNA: TGTGCCACCAGTGATTTTGAGGAGAATACGCAGTATTTT

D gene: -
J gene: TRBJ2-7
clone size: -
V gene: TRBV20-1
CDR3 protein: CSARSQYEQYF
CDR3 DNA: TGCAGTGCTAGATCTCAGTACGAGCAGTACTTC